This entry lists 12 T cell receptor beta chains sequenced from one sample in a study of cytomegalovirus exposure and HLA in healthy donors. Sequencing was performed with immunoSEQ multiplex PCR; in TCRdb, only in-frame clones are kept and a portion is missing. The sample has about 330,000 clones, about nine tenths seen once. The source material was PBMCs. The receptors come from a woman younger than 45 in good health and CMV-seropositive.

This chain joins TRBV28 and TRBJ1-2; 7 bases line up with TRBD1. Germline CDR1 MDHEN, CDR2 SYDVKM. The ends lost 6 bases at V and 4 bases at J; junction bases unmatched: 11. The CDR3 runs to 15 residues. The CDR3 sequence is CASRPLGTAIYGYTF. CDR3 DNA: TGTGCCAGCAGGCCCCTCGGGACAGCCATCTATGGCTACACCTTC.

The V call is TRBV7-9, the J call TRBJ2-5, with 9 bases identical to TRBD1. CDR1 and CDR2 from the germline V gene are SEHNR and FQNEAQ (reference sequence). Germline trimming cut 4 bases from V and 7 bases from J; bases unmatched to any gene: 16. The CDR3 extends over 17 amino acids. CDR3 region: CASSSPGTGISRGTQYF. As DNA, the CDR3 is TGTGCCAGCAGCTCCCCCGGGACAGGGATTTCCCGGGGGACCCAGTACTTC.

The table lists this clone with a count of one. The J gene is TRBJ2-1, the V gene TRBV13, with 9 bases aligning to TRBD1. Germline V lookup: CDR1 PRHDT, CDR2 FYEKMQ (reference sequence). The CDR3 contains 15 residues. J was trimmed by 4 bases and V by 4 bases; bases with no gene match: 5. CDR3 nucleotide sequence: TGTGCCAGCAGCTCACAGGGGGCGGCATACAATGAGCAGTTCTTC. Translated: CASSSQGAAYNEQFF.

DNA of the CDR3: TGTGCCAGCAGCTTAGTCGGCGGGACAGTCTATGGCTACACCTTC. This translates into CASSLVGGTVYGYTF. V usage is TRBV11-2 and J usage is TRBJ1-2, with 7 nucleotides matching TRBD1. The CDR3 runs to 15 residues. Germline trimming cut 1 base from V and 4 bases from J; bases unmatched to any gene: 6. Per germline, CDR1 SGHAT and CDR2 FQNNGV.

This chain links TRBV29-1 with TRBJ2-5; 8 bases align to TRBD2. With 7 bases clipped from V and 7 bases from J, the junction kept 11 bases outside the gene matches. CDR3 length equals 13 residues. The germline CDR1 and CDR2 sequences are SQVTM and ANQGSEA. The CDR3 spells CSAKTSAEGTQYF. The CDR3 bases are TGCAGCGCTAAGACTAGCGCCGAGGGGACCCAGTACTTC.

The V gene is TRBV28, the J gene TRBJ1-2; the D gene is possibly TRBD1 (5 bases). The V gene lost 5 bases and the J gene lost 6 bases, with 16 bases spanning the gap. This CDR3 comprises 14 residues. Looked up from germline, CDR1 is MDHEN and CDR2 is SYDVKM. CDR3 sequence (DNA): TGTGCCAGCAGTCGGCGCGGGGCAGTCAATGGCTACACCTTC. This codes for CASSRRGAVNGYTF.

The CDR3 sequence is CASSDSAGGPTDTQYF. CDR3 coding DNA: TGTGCCAGCAGTGATTCCGCGGGGGGGCCAACAGATACGCAGTATTTT. This chain joins TRBV6-4 and TRBJ2-3; 9 bases align to TRBD2. This CDR3 contains 16 residues. V was pared by 3 bases and J by 3 bases, with 7 bases of the junction left unmatched. The germline CDR1 and CDR2 sequences are MRHNA and SNTAGT.

The rearrangement joins TRBV18 to TRBJ2-5; TRBD1 aligns across 7 bases. CDR1 is KGHSH and CDR2 is LQKENI in the germline V gene. The CDR3 is 14 residues long. The junction had 6 bases not matched to a gene; V was cut back by 3 bases and J by 5 bases. CDR3 region: CASSPDRARETQYF. CDR3 in DNA: TGTGCCAGCTCACCCGACAGGGCGAGGGAGACCCAGTACTTC.

The rearrangement joins TRBV29-1 to TRBJ1-5; 7 bases agree with TRBD1. The CDR3 totals 13 residues. J was trimmed by 7 bases and V by 5 bases; bases with no gene match: 8. Germline values: CDR1 SQVTM, CDR2 ANQGSEA. CDR3 residues: CSVIAGGGQPQHF. The CDR3 coding sequence is TGCAGCGTTATAGCAGGGGGTGGGCAGCCCCAGCATTTT.

This clone was picked up one time. This chain uses TRBV7-6 with TRBJ2-1, with 8 bases matching TRBD2. From germline, CDR1 is SGHVS and CDR2 FNYEAQ. V shed 6 bases and J 7 bases; nucleotides not matched to a gene: 11. The CDR3 sequence is 15 residues long. CDR3 bases: TGTGCCAGCAGTCCACTCACTAGCGGCAGGAATGAGCAGTTCTTC. Amino acids: CASSPLTSGRNEQFF.

The chain is built from TRBV14 and TRBJ2-7; no definite D call. This CDR3 spans 11 amino acids. The germline V and J ends were trimmed by 4 bases and 3 bases, with 4 bases remaining between them. Germline V gene lookup returns CDR1 SGHDN and CDR2 FVKESK. CDR3 bases: TGTGCCAGCAGCCGGGGCTACGAGCAGTACTTC. The encoded protein is CASSRGYEQYF.

This clone was detected a few times. The genes are TRBV7-9 and TRBJ1-1, with D unresolved. This CDR3 spans 14 amino acids. The V and J ends lost 5 bases and 6 bases respectively, with 16 bases between them. CDR1 is SEHNR and CDR2 is FQNEAQ in the germline V gene (reference sequence). CDR3: CASSREPSAAEAFF. The CDR3 DNA reads as TGTGCCAGCAGCCGAGAGCCCTCCGCCGCTGAAGCTTTCTTT.